This T cell receptor (beta chain) comes out of a study of vaccination effects on CD4 cells after COVID-19. This table comes from immunoSEQ multiplex PCR, and its TCRdb copy is limited to in-frame clones, with some not included. The top ten clones hold around 12% of a sample with tens of thousands of clones, roughly two thirds of them seen once. This clone was counted between two and nine times. Its antigen is undetermined. Germline V gene lookup returns CDR1 SGHRS and CDR2 YFSETQ. Between the trimmed V and J ends, which lost 5 bases and 3 bases, there was a span of 17 bases. This CDR3 spans 16 amino acids. Broader study findings: After vaccination of healthy people, only 1 of 255 vaccine-induced clones cross-reacted with common cold coronaviruses.

After expansion with viral peptide pools in the ViraFEST assay, antigen-specific CD4+ T cells were sequenced. Culture lasted 10 days before CD4+ T cell isolation. Participants received two doses of either the BNT162b2 or mRNA-1273 vaccine. Recipients of the vaccine had no prior SARS-CoV-2 infection and negative nucleocapsid antibodies. Cultures received IL-2 medium that replaced half the medium on days 3 and 7. The V gene is TRBV5-1, the J gene TRBJ2-2, with D possibly being TRBD2 (6 bases). This material consisted of CD4+ T cells from PBMCs cultured with HCoV-229E spike peptides, taken after COVID-19 vaccination. This receptor was obtained from a human donor who received a COVID-19 vaccine. In DNA form, the CDR3 reads TGCGCCAGCAGGGAGATGGGGGGTCTATACACCGGGGAGCTGTTTTTT. Translated: CASREMGGLYTGELFF.